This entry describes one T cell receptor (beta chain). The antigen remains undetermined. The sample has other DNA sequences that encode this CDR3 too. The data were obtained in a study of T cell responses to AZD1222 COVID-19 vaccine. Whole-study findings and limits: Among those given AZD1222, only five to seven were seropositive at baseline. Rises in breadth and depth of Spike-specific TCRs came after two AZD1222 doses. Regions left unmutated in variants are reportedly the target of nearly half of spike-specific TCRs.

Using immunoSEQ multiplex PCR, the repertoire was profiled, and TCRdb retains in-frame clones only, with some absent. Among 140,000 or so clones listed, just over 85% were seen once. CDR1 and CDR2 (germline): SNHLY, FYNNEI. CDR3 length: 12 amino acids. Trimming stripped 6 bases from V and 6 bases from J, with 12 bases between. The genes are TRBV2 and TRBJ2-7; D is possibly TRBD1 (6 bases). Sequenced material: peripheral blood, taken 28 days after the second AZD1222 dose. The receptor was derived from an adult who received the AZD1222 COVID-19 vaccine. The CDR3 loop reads CASRYRVGEQYF. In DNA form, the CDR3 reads TGTGCCAGCAGGTACAGGGTGGGCGAGCAGTACTTC.